This TCR beta chain was observed in a study of blood T cell repertoires in COVID-19. Across the whole study: Sites across the United States, Italy and Spain contributed samples from acute and convalescent COVID-19. T cells, B-cell-depleted T cells, or PBMCs supplied cDNA or gDNA.

Trimming shortened V by 4 bases and J by 1 base, and 13 bases separated the two germline ends. The CDR3 is made up of 15 amino acids. In the original processing: Nucleated cell number was recorded as an estimate derived from reference gene primer amplification. Sequenced by immunoSEQ multiplex PCR; TCRdb stores in-frame clones only, minus some. D and trimming come from the DNA, and the V and J calls and clone size come from that table. This sample carries a few hundred thousand clones, just over 85% of them seen once, and the ten largest clones take about 3%. What was sequenced was peripheral blood. This clonotype was sampled from a woman aged 25 to 45 with active or convalescent COVID-19. The V and J genes are TRBV23-1 and TRBJ1-2; no reliable D call. TRBV23-1 is assigned to the ORF class and has an uncertain function. In DNA, the CDR3 is TGCGCCAGCAGTCGAAAAGACTGGAATAACTATGGCTACACCTTC. This translates into CASSRKDWNNYGYTF.